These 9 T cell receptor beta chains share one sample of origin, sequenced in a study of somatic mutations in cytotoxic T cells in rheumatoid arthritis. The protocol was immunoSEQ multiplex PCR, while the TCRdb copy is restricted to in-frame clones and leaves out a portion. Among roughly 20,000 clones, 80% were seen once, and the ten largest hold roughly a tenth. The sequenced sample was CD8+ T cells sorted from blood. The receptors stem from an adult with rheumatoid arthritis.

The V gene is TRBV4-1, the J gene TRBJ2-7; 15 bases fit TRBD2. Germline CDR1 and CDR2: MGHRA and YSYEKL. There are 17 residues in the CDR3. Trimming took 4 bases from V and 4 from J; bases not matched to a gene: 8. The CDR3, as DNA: TGCGCCAGCAGCCTCAGAAGGACTAGCGGGGGGGTATACGAGCAGTACTTC. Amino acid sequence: CASSLRRTSGGVYEQYF.

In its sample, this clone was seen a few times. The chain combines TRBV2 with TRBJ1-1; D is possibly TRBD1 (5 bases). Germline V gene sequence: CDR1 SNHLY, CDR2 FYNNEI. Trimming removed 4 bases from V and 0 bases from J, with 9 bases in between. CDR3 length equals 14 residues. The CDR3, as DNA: TGTGCCAGCAGTGCGTGGGGCGTGAACACTGAAGCTTTCTTT. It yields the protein CASSAWGVNTEAFF.

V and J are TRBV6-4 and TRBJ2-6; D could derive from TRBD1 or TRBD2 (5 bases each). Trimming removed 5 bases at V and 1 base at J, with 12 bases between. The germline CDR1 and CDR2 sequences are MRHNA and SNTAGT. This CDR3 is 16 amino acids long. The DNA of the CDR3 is TGTGCCAGCAGTATCGGGACCGGGTCTGGGGCCAACGTCCTGACTTTC. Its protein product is CASSIGTGSGANVLTF.

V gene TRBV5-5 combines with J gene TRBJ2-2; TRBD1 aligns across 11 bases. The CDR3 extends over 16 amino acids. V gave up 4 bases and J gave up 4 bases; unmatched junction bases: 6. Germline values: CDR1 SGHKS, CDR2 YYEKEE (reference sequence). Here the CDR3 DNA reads TGTGCCAGCAGCCCGGGACAGGGGGTCTCCACCGGGGAGCTGTTTTTT. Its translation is CASSPGQGVSTGELFF.

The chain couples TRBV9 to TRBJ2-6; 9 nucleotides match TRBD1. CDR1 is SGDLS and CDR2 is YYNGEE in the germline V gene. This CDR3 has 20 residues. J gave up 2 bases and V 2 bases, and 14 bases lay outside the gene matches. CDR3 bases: TGTGCCAGCAGCGTCACAAGAGGGGGACAGGGACTCCCTGGGGCCAACGTCCTGACTTTC. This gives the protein CASSVTRGGQGLPGANVLTF.

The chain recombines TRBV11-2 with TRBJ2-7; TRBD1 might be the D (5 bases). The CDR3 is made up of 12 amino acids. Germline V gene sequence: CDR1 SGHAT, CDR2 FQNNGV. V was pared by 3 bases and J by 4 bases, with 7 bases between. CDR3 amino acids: CASSFKGYEQYF. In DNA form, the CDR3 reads TGTGCCAGCAGCTTCAAGGGGTACGAGCAGTACTTC.

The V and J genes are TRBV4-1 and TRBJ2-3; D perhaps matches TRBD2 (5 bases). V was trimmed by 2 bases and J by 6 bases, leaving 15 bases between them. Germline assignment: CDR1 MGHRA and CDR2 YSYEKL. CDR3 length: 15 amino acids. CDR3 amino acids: CASSQIREPRDTQYF. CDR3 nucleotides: TGCGCCAGCAGCCAAATCCGGGAACCGAGGGATACGCAGTATTTT.

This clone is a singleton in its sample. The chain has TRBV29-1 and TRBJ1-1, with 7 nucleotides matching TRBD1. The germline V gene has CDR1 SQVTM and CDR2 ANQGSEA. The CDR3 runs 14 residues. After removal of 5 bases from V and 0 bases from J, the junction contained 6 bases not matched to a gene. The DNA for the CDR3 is TGCAGCGTTCCAACAGGGGTGATGAACACTGAAGCTTTCTTT. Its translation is CSVPTGVMNTEAFF. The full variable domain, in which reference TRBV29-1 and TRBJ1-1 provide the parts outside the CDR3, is SAVISQKPSRDICQRGTSLTIQCQVDSQVTMMFWYRQQPGQSLTLIATANQGSEATYESGFVIDKFPISRPNLTFSTLTVSNMSPEDSSIYLCSVPTGVMNTEAFFGQGTRLTVV.

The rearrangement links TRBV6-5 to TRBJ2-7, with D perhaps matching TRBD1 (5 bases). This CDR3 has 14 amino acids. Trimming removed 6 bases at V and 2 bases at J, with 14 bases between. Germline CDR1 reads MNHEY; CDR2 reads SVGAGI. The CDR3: CASRLPQAPYEQYF. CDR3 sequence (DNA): TGTGCCAGCAGACTACCACAGGCCCCCTACGAGCAGTACTTC.